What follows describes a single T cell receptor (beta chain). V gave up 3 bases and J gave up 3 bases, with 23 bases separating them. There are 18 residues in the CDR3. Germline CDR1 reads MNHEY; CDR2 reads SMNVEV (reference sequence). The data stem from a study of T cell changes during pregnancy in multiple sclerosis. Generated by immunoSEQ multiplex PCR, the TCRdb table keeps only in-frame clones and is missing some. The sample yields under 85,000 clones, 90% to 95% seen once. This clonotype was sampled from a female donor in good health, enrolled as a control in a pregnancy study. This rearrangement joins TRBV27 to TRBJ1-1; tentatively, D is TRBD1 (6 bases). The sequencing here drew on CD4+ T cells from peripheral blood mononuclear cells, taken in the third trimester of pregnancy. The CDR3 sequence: CASSFVFQGRAADTEAFF. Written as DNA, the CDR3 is TGTGCCAGCAGTTTCGTCTTTCAGGGGAGGGCGGCGGACACTGAAGCTTTCTTT.